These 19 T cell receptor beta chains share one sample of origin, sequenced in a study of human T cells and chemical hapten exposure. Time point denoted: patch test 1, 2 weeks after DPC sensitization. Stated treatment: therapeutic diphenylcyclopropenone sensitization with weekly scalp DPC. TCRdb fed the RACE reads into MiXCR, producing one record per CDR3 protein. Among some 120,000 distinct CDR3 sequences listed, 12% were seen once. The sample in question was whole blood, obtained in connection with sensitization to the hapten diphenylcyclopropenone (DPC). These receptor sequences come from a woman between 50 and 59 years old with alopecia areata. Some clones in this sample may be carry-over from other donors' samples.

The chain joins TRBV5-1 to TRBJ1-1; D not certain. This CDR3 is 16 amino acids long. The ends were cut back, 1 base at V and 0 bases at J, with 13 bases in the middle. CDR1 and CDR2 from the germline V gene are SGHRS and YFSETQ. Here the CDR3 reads CASSLRTSSVNTEAFF. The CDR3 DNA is TGCGCCAGCAGCTTGAGAACAAGCTCCGTGAACACTGAAGCTTTCTTT. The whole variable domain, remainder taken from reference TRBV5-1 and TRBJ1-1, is KAGVTQTPRYLIKTRGQQVTLSCSPISGHRSVSWYQQTPGQGLQFLFEYFSETQRNKGNFPGRFSGRQFSNSRSEMNVSTLELGDSALYLCASSLRTSSVNTEAFFGQGTRLTVV.

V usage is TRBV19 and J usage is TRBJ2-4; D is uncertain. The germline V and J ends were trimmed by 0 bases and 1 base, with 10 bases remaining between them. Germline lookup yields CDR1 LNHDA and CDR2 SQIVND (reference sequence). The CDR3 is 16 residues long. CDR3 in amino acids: CASSIDAFTAKNIQYF. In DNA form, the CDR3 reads TGTGCCAGTAGTATAGACGCCTTTACGGCCAAAAACATTCAGTACTTC.

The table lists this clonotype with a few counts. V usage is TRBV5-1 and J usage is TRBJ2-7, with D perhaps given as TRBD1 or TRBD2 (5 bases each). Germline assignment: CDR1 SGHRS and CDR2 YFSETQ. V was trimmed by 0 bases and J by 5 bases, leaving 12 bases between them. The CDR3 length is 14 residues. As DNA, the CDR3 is TGCGCCAGCAGCTTGGGCAGGGACCTGGACGAGCAGTACTTC. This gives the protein CASSLGRDLDEQYF. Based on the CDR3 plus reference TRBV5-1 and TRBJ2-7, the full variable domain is KAGVTQTPRYLIKTRGQQVTLSCSPISGHRSVSWYQQTPGQGLQFLFEYFSETQRNKGNFPGRFSGRQFSNSRSEMNVSTLELGDSALYLCASSLGRDLDEQYFGPGTRLTVT.

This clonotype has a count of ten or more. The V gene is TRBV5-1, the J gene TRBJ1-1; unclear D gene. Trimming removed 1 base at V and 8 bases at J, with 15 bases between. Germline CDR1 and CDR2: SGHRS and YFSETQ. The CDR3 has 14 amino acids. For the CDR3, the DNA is TGCGCCAGCAGCTTGATCGGAATAGAGGGAGAAGCTTTCTTT. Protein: CASSLIGIEGEAFF. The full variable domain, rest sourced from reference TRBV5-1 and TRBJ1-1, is KAGVTQTPRYLIKTRGQQVTLSCSPISGHRSVSWYQQTPGQGLQFLFEYFSETQRNKGNFPGRFSGRQFSNSRSEMNVSTLELGDSALYLCASSLIGIEGEAFFGQGTRLTVV.

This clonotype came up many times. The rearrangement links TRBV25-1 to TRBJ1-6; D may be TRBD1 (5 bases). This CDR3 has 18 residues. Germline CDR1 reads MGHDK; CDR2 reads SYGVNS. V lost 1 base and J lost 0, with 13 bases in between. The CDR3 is CASSESAGITSYNSPLHF. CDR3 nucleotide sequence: TGTGCCAGCAGTGAATCCGCAGGGATTACCTCCTATAATTCACCCCTCCACTTT.

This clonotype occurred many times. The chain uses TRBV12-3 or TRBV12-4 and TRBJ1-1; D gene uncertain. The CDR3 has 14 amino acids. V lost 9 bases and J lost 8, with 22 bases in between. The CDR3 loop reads CASKTNHRANEAFF. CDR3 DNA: TGTGCCAGTAAGACCAATCACCGGGCCAACGAAGCTTTCTTT.

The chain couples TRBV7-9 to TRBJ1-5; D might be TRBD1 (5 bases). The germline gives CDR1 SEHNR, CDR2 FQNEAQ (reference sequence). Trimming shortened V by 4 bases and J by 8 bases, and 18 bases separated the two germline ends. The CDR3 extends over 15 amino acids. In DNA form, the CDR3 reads TGTGCCAGCAGCTCATCGACGACAGTGCTTGAGCCCCAGCATTTT. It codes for CASSSSTTVLEPQHF.

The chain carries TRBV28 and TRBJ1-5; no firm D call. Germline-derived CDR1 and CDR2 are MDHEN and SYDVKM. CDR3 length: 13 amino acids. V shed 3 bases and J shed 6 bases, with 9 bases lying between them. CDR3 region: CASSLLRAQPQHF. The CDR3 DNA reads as TGTGCCAGCAGTTTGTTGAGGGCTCAGCCCCAGCATTTT.

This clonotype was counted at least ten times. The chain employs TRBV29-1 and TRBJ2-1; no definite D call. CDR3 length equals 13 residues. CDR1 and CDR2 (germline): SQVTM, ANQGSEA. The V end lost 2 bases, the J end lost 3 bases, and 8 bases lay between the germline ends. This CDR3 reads CSVEMSNYNEQFF. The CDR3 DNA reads TGCAGCGTTGAAATGTCGAACTACAATGAGCAGTTCTTC.

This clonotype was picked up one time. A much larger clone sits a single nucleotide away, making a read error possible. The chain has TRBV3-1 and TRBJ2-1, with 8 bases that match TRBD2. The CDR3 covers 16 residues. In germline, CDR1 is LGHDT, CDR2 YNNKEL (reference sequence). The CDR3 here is CASSHPGRASPGEQLF. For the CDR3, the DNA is TGTGCCAGCAGCCACCCCGGGAGGGCCAGTCCAGGGGAGCAGTTGTTC.

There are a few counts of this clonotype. The CDR3 protein is CSVEGTGNYGYTF. CDR3 DNA: TGCAGCGTTGAAGGAACAGGGAACTATGGCTACACCTTC. The chain carries TRBV29-1 and TRBJ1-2; weak D call: TRBD1 (6 bases). This CDR3 contains 13 residues. Germline CDR1 and CDR2: SQVTM and ANQGSEA. Trimming removed 1 base from V and 2 bases from J, with 8 bases in between. The whole variable domain, remainder taken from reference TRBV29-1 and TRBJ1-2, is SAVISQKPSRDICQRGTSLTIQCQVDSQVTMMFWYRQQPGQSLTLIATANQGSEATYESGFVIDKFPISRPNLTFSTLTVSNMSPEDSSIYLCSVEGTGNYGYTFGSGTRLTVV.

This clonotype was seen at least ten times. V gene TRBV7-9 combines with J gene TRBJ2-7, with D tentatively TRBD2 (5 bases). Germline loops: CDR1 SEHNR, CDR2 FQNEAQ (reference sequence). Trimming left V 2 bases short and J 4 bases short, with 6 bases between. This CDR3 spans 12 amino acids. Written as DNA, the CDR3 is TGTGCCAGCAGCTTATCGGGGTACGAGCAGTACTTC. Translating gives CASSLSGYEQYF.

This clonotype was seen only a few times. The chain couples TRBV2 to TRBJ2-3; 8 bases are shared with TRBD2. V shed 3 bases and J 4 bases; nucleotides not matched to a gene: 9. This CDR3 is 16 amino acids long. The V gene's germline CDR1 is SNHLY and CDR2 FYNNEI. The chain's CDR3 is CASSDIAGPASDTQYF. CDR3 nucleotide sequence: TGTGCCAGCAGTGATATAGCGGGGCCTGCCTCAGATACGCAGTATTTT.

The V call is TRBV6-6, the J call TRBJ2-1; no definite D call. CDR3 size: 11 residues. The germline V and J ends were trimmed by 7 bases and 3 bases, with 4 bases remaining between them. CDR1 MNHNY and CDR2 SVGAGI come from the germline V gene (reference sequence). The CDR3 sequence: CASTRYNEQFF. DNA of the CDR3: TGTGCCAGCACCCGCTACAATGAGCAGTTCTTC.

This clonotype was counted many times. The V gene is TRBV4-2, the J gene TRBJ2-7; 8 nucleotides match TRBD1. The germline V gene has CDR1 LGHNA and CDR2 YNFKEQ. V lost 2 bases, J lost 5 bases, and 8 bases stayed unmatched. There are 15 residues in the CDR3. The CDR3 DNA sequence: TGTGCCAGCAGCCAACCGGACAGGGAGGTAAACGAGCAGTACTTC. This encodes CASSQPDREVNEQYF.

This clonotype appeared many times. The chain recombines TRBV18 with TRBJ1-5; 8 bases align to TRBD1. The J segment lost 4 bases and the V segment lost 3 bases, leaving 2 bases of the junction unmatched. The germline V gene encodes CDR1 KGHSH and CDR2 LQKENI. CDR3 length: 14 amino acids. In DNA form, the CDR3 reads TGTGCCAGCTCACCGGGACAGGTGAATCAGCCCCAGCATTTT. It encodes CASSPGQVNQPQHF.

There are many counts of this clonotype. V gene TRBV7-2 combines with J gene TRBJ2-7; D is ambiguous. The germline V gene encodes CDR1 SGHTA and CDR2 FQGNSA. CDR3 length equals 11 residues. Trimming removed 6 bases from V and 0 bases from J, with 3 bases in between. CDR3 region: CASSASYEQYF. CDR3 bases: TGTGCCAGCAGTGCCTCCTACGAGCAGTACTTC.

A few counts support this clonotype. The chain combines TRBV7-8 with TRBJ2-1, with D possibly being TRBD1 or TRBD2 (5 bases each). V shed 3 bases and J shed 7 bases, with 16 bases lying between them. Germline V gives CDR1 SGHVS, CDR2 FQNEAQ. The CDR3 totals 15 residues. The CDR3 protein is CASSLGVYEGNEQFF. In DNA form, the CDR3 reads TGTGCCAGCAGCTTGGGGGTCTACGAGGGTAATGAGCAGTTCTTC. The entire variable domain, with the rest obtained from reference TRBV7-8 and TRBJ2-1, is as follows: GAGVSQSPRYKVAKRGQDVALRCDPISGHVSLFWYQQALGQGPEFLTYFQNEAQLDKSGLPSDRFFAERPEGSVSTLKIQRTQQEDSAVYLCASSLGVYEGNEQFFGPGTRLTVL.

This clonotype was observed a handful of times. The CDR3 reads CASNLLAGVSDTQYF. CDR3 coding DNA: TGTGCCAGCAATCTACTAGCGGGAGTGTCAGATACGCAGTATTTT. The genes are TRBV12-3 or TRBV12-4 and TRBJ2-3, with 11 bases aligning to TRBD2. Trimming removed 7 bases from V and 4 bases from J; junction bases left unmatched: 7. There are 15 residues in the CDR3.